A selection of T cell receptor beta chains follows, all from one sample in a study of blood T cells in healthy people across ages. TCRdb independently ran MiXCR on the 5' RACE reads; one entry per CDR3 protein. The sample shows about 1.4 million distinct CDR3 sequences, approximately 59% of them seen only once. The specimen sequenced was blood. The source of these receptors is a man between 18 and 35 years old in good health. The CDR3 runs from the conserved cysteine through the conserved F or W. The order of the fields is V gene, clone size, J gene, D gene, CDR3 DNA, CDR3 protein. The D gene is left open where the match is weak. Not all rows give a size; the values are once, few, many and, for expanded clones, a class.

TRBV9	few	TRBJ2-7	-	TGTGCCAGCAGCGGGACGGGCGAGCAGTACTTC	CASSGTGEQYF
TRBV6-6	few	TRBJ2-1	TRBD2	TGTGCCAGCAGTTACTCGATGGCGGGGGTCGCCTACAATGAGCAGTTCTTC	CASSYSMAGVAYNEQFF
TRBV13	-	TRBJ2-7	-	TGTGCCAGCAGCTTAAGGGGAGACTGGAGCTCCTACGAGCAGTACTTC	CASSLRGDWSSYEQYF
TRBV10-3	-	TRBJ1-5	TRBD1	TGTGCCACCCGCAGGACAGGGGATAGCAATCAGCCCCAGCATTTT	CATRRTGDSNQPQHF
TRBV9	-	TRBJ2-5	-	TGTGCCAGCAGCGCGAAGGAAAGGAATGAGCAGTACTTC	CASSAKERNEQYF
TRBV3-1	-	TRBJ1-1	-	TGTGCCAGTACCAACGGTGGGGGACCGAACACTGAAGCTTTCTTT	CASTNGGGPNTEAFF
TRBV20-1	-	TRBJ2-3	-	TGCAGTGCCGCCGGGACGGTCCACACAGATACGCAGTATTTT	CSAAGTVHTDTQYF
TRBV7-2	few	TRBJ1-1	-	TGTGCCAGCAGCTTTCTTGGGGCGGTTCTTGTTACTGAAGCTTTCTTT	CASSFLGAVLVTEAFF
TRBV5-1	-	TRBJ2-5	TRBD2	TGCGCCAGCAGCGAAGGACTAGCGGGGGGGCGGGAGACCCAGTACTTC	CASSEGLAGGRETQYF
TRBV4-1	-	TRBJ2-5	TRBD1	TGCGCCAGCAGCCCCTCCGGGACAGGGGGAATGGAGACCCAGTACTTC	CASSPSGTGGMETQYF
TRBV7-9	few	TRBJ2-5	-	TGTGCCAGCAGCTTAGCCCCCGCGAATGAGCAGTACTTC	CASSLAPANEQYF
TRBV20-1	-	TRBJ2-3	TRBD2	TGCAGTGCTAGCGTAGCGGGGGGGCTAGGAGATACGCAGTATTTT	CSASVAGGLGDTQYF
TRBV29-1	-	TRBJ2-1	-	TGCAGCGCTGGACAGAATTACAATGAGCAGTTCTTC	CSAGQNYNEQFF
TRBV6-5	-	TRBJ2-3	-	TGTGCCAGCAGTTACATAGGGAGCACAGATACGCAGTATTTT	CASSYIGSTDTQYF
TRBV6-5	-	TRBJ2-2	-	TGTGCCAGCAGTTACTCTAGGCCCAGCGGGACCGGGGAGCTGTTTTTT	CASSYSRPSGTGELFF
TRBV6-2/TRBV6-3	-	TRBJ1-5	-	TGTGCCAGCATGCGCCTGGAGGTGGGCAATCAGCCCCAGCATTTT	CASMRLEVGNQPQHF
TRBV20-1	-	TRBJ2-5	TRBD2	TGCAGTGCTACCGGGACTAGGGCCCTACAAGAGACCCAGTACTTC	CSATGTRALQETQYF
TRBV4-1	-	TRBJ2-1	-	TGCGCCAGCAGCCAAGGGGTCGGGTTTGCCTACAATGAGCAGTTCTTC	CASSQGVGFAYNEQFF
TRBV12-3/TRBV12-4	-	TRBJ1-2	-	TGTGCCAGCAGTTTTAGACCAGGTCTTTCCTATGGCTACACCTTC	CASSFRPGLSYGYTF
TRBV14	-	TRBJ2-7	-	TGTGCCAGCAGCCAAGAAACAGGGTTCTCCTACGAGCAGTACTTC	CASSQETGFSYEQYF
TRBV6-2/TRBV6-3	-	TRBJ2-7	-	TGTGCCAGCAGTTACTCGATCCCACTCCGAACCTACGAGCAGTACTTC	CASSYSIPLRTYEQYF
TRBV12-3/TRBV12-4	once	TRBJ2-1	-	TGTGCCAGCAGTCCGATCGGACTACCGGAAAATAACAATGAGCAGTTCTTC	CASSPIGLPENNNEQFF
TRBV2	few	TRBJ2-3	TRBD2	TGTGCCAGCAGTGATAGAAGCGGGAGCAGCACAGATACGCAGTATTTT	CASSDRSGSSTDTQYF
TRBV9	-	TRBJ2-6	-	TGTGCCAGCAGCTCCCCAGGGTTGTCCGGGGCCAACGTCCTGACTTTC	CASSSPGLSGANVLTF
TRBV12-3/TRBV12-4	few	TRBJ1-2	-	TGTGCCAGCAGTTTGGGCCTATTGGAGGGCTACACCTTC	CASSLGLLEGYTF
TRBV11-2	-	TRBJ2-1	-	TGTGCCAGCAGCTTGGCCTCTTCCCCTACTACTGGCAATGAGCAGTTCTTC	CASSLASSPTTGNEQFF
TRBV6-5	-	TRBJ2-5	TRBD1	TGTGCCAGCAGCCGGGGACAGGGTAGGGAGACCCAGTACTTC	CASSRGQGRETQYF
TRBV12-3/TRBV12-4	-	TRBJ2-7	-	TGTGCCAGCAGTCAGACGGCTTTCGAGCAGTACTTC	CASSQTAFEQYF
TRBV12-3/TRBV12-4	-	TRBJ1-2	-	TGTGCCAGCAGACCCTTAGCGTGGGGACGGAATAACTATGGCTACACCTTC	CASRPLAWGRNNYGYTF
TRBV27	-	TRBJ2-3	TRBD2	TGTGCCAGCAGTGCCTGGACTAGCGGGGGGATGCGCACAGATACGCAGTATTTT	CASSAWTSGGMRTDTQYF
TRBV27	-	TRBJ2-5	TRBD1	TGTGTCAGCAGTTCCCTGGGACAGGGTGTCCAAGAGACCCAGTACTTC	CVSSSLGQGVQETQYF
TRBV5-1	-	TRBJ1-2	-	TGCGCCAGCAGGGGCGACACATCTAACTATGGCTACACCTTC	CASRGDTSNYGYTF
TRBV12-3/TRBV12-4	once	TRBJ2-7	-	TGTGCCAGCAGTTTAGCGCTTGGTGGATCCAAGCCTTACGAGCAGTACTTC	CASSLALGGSKPYEQYF
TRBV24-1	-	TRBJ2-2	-	TGTGCCACCAGTGACATAGGATCCGGGGAGCTGTTTTTT	CATSDIGSGELFF
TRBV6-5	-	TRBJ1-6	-	TGTGCCAGCAGTTACGGGACGGGGCCGGGTTCACCCCTCCACTTT	CASSYGTGPGSPLHF
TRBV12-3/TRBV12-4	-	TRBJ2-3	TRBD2	TGTGCCAGCACCCTAGCGGGAGTTGCAGATACGCAGTATTTT	CASTLAGVADTQYF
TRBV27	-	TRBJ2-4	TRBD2	TGTGCCAGCAGTTTGCTAGGAACTAGCGGGGGACTAGCCAAAAACATTCGGTACTTC	CASSLLGTSGGLAKNIRYF
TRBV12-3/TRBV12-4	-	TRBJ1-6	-	TGTGCCAGCAGACCGACAGAGGGAGATTCACCCCTCCACTTT	CASRPTEGDSPLHF
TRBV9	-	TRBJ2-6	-	TGTGCCAGCTCGGCGAGTCCTGGGGCCAACGTCCTGACTTTC	CASSASPGANVLTF
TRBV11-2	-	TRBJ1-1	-	TGTGCCAGCAGCCAATTCAGGGGATACACTGAAGCTTTCTTT	CASSQFRGYTEAFF
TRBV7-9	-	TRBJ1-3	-	TGTGCTAGCAGTTCCACAGCCTTCTCTGGAAACACCATATATTTT	CASSSTAFSGNTIYF
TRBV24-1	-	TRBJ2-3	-	TGTGCCACTCGGGGAGAAGGCACAGATACGCAGTATTTT	CATRGEGTDTQYF
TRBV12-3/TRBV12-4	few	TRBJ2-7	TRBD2	TGTGCCAGCAGTCTAGCGGGAGGGCTGTCCGAGCAGTACTTC	CASSLAGGLSEQYF
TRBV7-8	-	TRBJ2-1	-	TGTGCCAGCAGCTTAGAATTGGGAGATCACGAGCAGTTCTTC	CASSLELGDHEQFF
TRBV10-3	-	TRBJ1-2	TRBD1	TGTGCCATCAGTATATGGACAGGGAAGAACTATGGCTACACCTTC	CAISIWTGKNYGYTF
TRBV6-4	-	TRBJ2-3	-	TGTGCCAGCAGTGACTCTGGGGGGCGAGGGGCAGATACGCAGTATTTT	CASSDSGGRGADTQYF
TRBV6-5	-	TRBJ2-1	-	TGTGCCAGCATTGCTTGGACTAACAATGAGCAGTTCTTC	CASIAWTNNEQFF
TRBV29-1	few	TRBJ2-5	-	TGCAGCGTACCTAATCGCTTGGCGTTCCAAGAGACCCAGTACTTC	CSVPNRLAFQETQYF
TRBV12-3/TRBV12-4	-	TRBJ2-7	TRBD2	TGTGCCAGCAGTTTCGGGGGGGCAAATTACGAGCAGTACTTC	CASSFGGANYEQYF
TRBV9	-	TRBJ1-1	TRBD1	TGTGCCTGCAGCGCAACACAGGGGGGGAACACTGAAGCTTTCTTT	CACSATQGGNTEAFF
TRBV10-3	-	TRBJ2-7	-	TGTGCCAGCAGTGAATTAGCTCGGCGTTCCTCCTACGAGCAGTACTTC	CASSELARRSSYEQYF
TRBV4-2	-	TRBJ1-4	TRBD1	TGTGCCAGCAGCCTCGGACAGGGAGAGTGGGAAAAACTGTTTTTT	CASSLGQGEWEKLFF
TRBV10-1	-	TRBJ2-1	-	TGCGCCAGCAGTGATGGGACCACCTCCTACAATGAGCAGTTCTTC	CASSDGTTSYNEQFF
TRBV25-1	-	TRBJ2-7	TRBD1	TGTGCCAGCAGCGACGGACAGGAAGGATACGAGCAGTACTTC	CASSDGQEGYEQYF
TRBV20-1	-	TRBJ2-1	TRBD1	TGCAGGGTACAGGGGGTTAGCGAGCAGTTCTTC	CRVQGVSEQFF
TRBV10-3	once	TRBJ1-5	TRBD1	TGTGCCACCGGCAGGGGGGAAGATCAGCCCCAGCATTTT	CATGRGEDQPQHF
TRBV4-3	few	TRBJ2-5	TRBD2	TGCGCCAGCAGCCCAATTAGCGGGGGGGATAAGACCCAGTACTTC	CASSPISGGDKTQYF